These 4 T cell receptor beta chains were all obtained from the same sample, sequenced in a study of early T cells in non-severe SARS-CoV-2 infection (dated by TCRdb to the early 2020s). Library method: 5' RACE. These reads were obtained on a NextSeq 500. The public sequencing data were trimmed at Q25 with fastp and processed into clonotypes with MiXCR by TCRdb, which kept only in-frame beta chains. Each entry is one CDR3 protein sequence, shown with its most common DNA and genes. The sample data list roughly 50,000 distinct CDR3 sequences, and approximately 8.1% of these were observed just once. The ten largest clonotypes hold 5.8% of the sample. The sample comprised whole blood. Every receptor here comes from an adult who was a healthcare worker with PCR-confirmed SARS-CoV-2 infection or an uninfected control (not recorded which).

A few counts support this clonotype. The V and J genes are TRBV4-1 and TRBJ2-3; the D gene could be TRBD1 or TRBD2 (6 bases each). Looked up from germline, CDR1 is MGHRA and CDR2 is YSYEKL. The V end lost 4 bases, the J end lost 4 bases, and 12 bases lay between the germline ends. This CDR3 spans 14 amino acids. The CDR3 loop reads CASSRTGGPDTQYF. DNA of the CDR3: TGCGCCAGCAGCCGTACCGGGGGCCCAGATACGCAGTATTTT.

Many counts were recorded for this clonotype. The chain recombines TRBV20-1 with TRBJ2-1; 11 bases fit TRBD2. V lost 0 bases, J lost 5 bases, and 3 bases stayed unmatched. Germline-derived CDR1 and CDR2 are DFQATT and SNEGSKA (reference sequence). The CDR3 is 15 amino acids. CDR3 amino acids: CSARDPSGGHNEQFF. The CDR3 DNA reads TGCAGTGCTAGAGATCCTAGCGGGGGGCACAATGAGCAGTTCTTC.

This clonotype has a count of ten or more. The genes are TRBV20-1 and TRBJ2-5; the D gene could be TRBD1 or TRBD2 (5 bases each). The germline V and J ends were trimmed by 1 base and 5 bases, with 11 bases remaining between them. This CDR3 contains 13 residues. The V gene's germline CDR1 is DFQATT and CDR2 SNEGSKA (reference sequence). This CDR3 reads CSARVSGHETQYF. CDR3 DNA sequence: TGCAGTGCTAGAGTGTCGGGGCACGAGACCCAGTACTTC.

This clonotype was detected many times. V and J are TRBV18 and TRBJ1-5; D gene unclear. V lost 1 base to trimming and J lost 5 bases, with 6 bases between them. This CDR3 has 13 amino acids. Germline-derived CDR1 and CDR2 are KGHSH and LQKENI. CDR3 DNA sequence: TGTGCCAGCTCACCACAGGGATATCAGCCCCAGCATTTT. Its translation is CASSPQGYQPQHF.